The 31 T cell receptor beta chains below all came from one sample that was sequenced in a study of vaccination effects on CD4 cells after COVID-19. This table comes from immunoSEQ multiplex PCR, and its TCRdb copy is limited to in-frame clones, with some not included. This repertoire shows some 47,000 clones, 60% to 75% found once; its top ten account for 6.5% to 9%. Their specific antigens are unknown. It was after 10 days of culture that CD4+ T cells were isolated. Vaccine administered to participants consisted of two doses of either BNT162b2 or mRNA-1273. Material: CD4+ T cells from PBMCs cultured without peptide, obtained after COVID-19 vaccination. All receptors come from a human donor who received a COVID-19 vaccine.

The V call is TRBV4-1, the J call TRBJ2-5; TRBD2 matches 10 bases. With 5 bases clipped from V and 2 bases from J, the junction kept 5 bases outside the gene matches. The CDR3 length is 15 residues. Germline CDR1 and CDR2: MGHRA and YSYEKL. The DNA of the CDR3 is TGCGCCAGCAGCTTAGCGGGGGGCATACAAGAGACCCAGTACTTC. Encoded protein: CASSLAGGIQETQYF.

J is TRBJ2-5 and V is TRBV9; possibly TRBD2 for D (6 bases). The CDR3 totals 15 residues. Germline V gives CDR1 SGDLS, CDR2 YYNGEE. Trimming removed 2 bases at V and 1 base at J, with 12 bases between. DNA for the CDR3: TGTGCCAGCAGCGTGGGGACTGTGGGCCAAGAGACCCAGTACTTC. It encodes CASSVGTVGQETQYF.

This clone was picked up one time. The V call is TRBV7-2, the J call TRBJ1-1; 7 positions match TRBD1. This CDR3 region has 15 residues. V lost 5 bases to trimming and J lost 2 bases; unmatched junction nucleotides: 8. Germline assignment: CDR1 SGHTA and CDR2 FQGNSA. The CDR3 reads CASSPRTGANTEAFF. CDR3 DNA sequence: TGTGCCAGCAGCCCCCGGACAGGAGCAAACACTGAAGCTTTCTTT.

The CDR3 sequence: CASSFSLAGGYEQFF. DNA for the CDR3: TGCGCCAGCAGCTTTTCGCTAGCGGGTGGCTATGAGCAGTTCTTC. This chain connects TRBV5-1 to TRBJ2-1, with TRBD2 matching over 8 bases. Germline V gene data show CDR1 as SGHRS and CDR2 as YFSETQ. The J segment lost 8 bases and the V segment lost 2 bases, leaving 9 bases of the junction unmatched. The CDR3 length is 15 residues.

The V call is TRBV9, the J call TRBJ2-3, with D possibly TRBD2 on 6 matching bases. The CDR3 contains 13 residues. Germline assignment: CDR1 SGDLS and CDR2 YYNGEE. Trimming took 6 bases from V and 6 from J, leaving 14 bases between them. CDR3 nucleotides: TGTGCCAGCACCACGAGCGGAGGGGATACGCAGTATTTT. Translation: CASTTSGGDTQYF.

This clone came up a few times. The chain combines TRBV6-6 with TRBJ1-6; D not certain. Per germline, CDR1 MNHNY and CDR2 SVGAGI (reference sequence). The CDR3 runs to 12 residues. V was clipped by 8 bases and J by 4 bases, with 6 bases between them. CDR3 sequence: CASSGYNSPLHF. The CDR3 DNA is TGTGCCAGCTCTGGGTATAATTCACCCCTCCACTTT.

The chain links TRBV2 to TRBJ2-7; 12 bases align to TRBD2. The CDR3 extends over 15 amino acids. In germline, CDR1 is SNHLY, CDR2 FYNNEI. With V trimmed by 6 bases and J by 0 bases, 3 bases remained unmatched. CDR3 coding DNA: TGTGCCAGCAGATTGACTAGCGGGAGCTCCTACGAGCAGTACTTC. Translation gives CASRLTSGSSYEQYF. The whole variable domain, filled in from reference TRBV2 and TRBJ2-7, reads EPEVTQTPSHQVTQMGQEVILRCVPISNHLYFYWYRQILGQKVEFLVSFYNNEISEKSEIFDDQFSVERPDGSNFTLKIRSTKLEDSAMYFCASRLTSGSSYEQYFGPGTRLTVT.

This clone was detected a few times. CDR3 DNA sequence: TGTGCCAGCAGCTTAGGACAGGGAGGGAACTATGGCTACACCTTC. As protein: CASSLGQGGNYGYTF. The V and J genes are TRBV7-6 and TRBJ1-2; TRBD1 matches 7 bases. Germline CDR1 and CDR2: SGHVS and FNYEAQ. This CDR3 has 15 amino acids. V shed 1 base, J shed 2 bases, and the junction held 4 bases outside the gene matches.

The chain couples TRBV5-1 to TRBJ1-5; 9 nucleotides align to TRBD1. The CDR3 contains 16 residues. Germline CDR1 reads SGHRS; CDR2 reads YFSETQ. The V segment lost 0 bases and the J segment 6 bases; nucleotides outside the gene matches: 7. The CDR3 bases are TGCGCCAGCAGCTTGGGACAGGGGGATGGGTCTCAGCCCCAGCATTTT. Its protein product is CASSLGQGDGSQPQHF.

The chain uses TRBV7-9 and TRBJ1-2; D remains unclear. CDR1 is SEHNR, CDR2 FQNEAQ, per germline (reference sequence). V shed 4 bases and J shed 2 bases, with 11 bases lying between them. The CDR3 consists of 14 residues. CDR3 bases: TGTGCCAGCAGCTCCGGGAATGTCAACTATGGCTACACCTTC. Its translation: CASSSGNVNYGYTF.

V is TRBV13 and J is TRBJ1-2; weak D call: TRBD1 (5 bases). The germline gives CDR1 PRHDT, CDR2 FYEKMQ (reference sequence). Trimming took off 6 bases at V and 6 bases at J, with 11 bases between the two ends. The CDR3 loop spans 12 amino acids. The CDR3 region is CASSLQGNGYTF. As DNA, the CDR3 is TGTGCCAGCAGTCTCCAGGGCAATGGCTACACCTTC. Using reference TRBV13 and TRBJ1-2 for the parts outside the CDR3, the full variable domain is AAGVIQSPRHLIKEKRETATLKCYPIPRHDTVYWYQQGPGQDPQFLISFYEKMQSDKGSIPDRFSAQQFSDYHSELNMSSLELGDSALYFCASSLQGNGYTFGSGTRLTVV.

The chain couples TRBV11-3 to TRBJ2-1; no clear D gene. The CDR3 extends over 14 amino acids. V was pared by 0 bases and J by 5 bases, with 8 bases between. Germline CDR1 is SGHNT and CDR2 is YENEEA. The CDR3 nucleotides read TGTGCCAGCAGCTTAGATCCAACAGACAATGAGCAGTTCTTC. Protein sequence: CASSLDPTDNEQFF.

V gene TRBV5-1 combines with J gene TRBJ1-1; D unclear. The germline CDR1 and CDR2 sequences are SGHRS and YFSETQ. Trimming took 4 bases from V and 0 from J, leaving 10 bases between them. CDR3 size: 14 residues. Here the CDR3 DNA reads TGCGCCAGCAGCCCCAGTAACCTGAACACTGAAGCTTTCTTT. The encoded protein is CASSPSNLNTEAFF.

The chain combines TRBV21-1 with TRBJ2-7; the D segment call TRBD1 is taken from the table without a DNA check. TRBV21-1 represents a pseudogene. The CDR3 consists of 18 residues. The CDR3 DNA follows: TGTGCCAGCAGCGAACCGGGGCTAAACAGGGGCCTCTCCTACGAGCAGTACTTC. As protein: CASSEPGLNRGLSYEQYF.

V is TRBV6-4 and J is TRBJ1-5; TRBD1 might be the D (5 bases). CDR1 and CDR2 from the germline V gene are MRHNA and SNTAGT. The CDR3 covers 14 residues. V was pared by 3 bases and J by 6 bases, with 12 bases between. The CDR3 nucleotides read TGTGCCAGCAGTGAGTGGGGCTCGGGTCAGCCCCAGCATTTT. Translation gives CASSEWGSGQPQHF.

The CDR3 coding sequence is TGTGCCAGCGGTTACATCTCCGGGGAGCTGTTTTTT. Translation: CASGYISGELFF. This sequence joins TRBV2 and TRBJ2-2; no clear D. V lost 8 bases and J lost 6, with 10 bases in between. This CDR3 contains 12 residues. Germline V lookup: CDR1 SNHLY, CDR2 FYNNEI. Together with reference TRBV2 and TRBJ2-2, the CDR3 gives the full variable domain: EPEVTQTPSHQVTQMGQEVILRCVPISNHLYFYWYRQILGQKVEFLVSFYNNEISEKSEIFDDQFSVERPDGSNFTLKIRSTKLEDSAMYFCASGYISGELFFGEGSRLTVL.

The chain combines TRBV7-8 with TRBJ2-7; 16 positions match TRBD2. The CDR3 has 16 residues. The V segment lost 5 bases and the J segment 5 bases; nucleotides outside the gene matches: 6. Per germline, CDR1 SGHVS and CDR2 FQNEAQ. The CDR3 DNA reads TGTGCCAGCAGCCCGGGACTAGCGGGAGGGCCCCACGAGCAGTACTTC. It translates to CASSPGLAGGPHEQYF. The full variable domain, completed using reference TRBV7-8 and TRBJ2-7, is GAGVSQSPRYKVAKRGQDVALRCDPISGHVSLFWYQQALGQGPEFLTYFQNEAQLDKSGLPSDRFFAERPEGSVSTLKIQRTQQEDSAVYLCASSPGLAGGPHEQYFGPGTRLTVT.

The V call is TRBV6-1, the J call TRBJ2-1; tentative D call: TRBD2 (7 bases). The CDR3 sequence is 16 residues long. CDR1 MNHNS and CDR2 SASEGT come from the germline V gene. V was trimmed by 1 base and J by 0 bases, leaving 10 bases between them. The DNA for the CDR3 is TGTGCCAGCAGTGAAGAGGGGGGGAGCTCCTACAATGAGCAGTTCTTC. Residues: CASSEEGGSSYNEQFF.

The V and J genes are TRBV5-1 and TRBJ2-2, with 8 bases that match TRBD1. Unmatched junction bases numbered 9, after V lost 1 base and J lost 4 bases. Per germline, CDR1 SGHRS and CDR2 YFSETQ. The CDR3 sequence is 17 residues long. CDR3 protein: CASSLRSQGVGTGELFF. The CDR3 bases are TGCGCCAGCAGCTTGCGGTCACAGGGGGTAGGCACCGGGGAGCTGTTTTTT.

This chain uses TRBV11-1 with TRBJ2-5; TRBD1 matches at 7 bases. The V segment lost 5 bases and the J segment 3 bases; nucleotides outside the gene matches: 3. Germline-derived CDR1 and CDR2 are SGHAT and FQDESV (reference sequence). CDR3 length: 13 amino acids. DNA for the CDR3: TGTGCCAGCAGCACAGGGGTTGAAGAGACCCAGTACTTC. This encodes CASSTGVEETQYF.

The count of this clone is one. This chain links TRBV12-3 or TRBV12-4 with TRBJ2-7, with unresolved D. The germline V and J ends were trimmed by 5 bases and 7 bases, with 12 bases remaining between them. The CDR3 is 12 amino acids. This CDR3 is CASSNQAGEQYF. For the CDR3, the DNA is TGTGCCAGCAGTAACCAGGCTGGGGAGCAGTACTTC.

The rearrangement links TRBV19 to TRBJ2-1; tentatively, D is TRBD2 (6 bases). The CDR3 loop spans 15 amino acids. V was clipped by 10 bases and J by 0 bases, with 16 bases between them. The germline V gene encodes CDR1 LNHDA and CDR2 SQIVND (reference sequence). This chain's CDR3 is CATNMAGSSYNEQFF. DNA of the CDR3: TGTGCCACTAACATGGCGGGGAGCTCCTACAATGAGCAGTTCTTC.

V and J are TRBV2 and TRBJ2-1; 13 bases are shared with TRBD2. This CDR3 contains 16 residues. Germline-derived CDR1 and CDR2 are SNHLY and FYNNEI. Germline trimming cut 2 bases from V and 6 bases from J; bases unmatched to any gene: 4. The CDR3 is CASSEMGLAGFNEQFF. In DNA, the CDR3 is TGTGCCAGCAGTGAAATGGGACTAGCGGGATTCAATGAGCAGTTCTTC.

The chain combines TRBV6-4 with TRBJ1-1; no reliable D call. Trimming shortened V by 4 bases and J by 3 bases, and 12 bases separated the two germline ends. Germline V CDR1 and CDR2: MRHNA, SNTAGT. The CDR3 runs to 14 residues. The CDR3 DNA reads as TGTGCCAGCAGTGTACAACCTGAAGACACTGAAGCTTTCTTT. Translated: CASSVQPEDTEAFF.

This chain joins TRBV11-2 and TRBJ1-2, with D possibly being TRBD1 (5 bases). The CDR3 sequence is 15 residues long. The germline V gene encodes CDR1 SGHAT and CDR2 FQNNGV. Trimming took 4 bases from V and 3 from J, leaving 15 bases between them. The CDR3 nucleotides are TGTGCCAGCAGCTACGGGGGACCTCGGGACTATGGCTACACCTTC. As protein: CASSYGGPRDYGYTF.

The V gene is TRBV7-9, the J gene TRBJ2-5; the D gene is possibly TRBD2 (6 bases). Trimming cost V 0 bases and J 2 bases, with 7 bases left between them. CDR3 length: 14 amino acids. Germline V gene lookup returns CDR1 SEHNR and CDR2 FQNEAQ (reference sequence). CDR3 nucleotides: TGTGCCAGCAGCTTAGCTGGGGGGCAAGAGACCCAGTACTTC. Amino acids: CASSLAGGQETQYF.

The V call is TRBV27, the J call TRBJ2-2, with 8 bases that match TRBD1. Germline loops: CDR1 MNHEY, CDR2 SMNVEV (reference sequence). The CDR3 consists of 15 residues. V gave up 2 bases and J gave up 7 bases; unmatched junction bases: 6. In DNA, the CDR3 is TGTGCCAGCAGTTTACCAGGGGGCACGGTCGGGGAGCTGTTTTTT. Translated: CASSLPGGTVGELFF.

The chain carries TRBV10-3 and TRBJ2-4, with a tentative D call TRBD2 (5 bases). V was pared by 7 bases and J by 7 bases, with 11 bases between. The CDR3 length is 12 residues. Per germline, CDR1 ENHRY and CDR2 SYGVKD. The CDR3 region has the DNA TGTGCCATCACGGAGGATCCGAACATTCAGTACTTC. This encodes CAITEDPNIQYF.

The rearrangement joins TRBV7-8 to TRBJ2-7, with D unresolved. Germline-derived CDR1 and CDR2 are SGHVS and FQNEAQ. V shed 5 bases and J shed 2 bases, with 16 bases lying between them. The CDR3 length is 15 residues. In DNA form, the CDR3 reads TGTGCCAGCAGCGGATCTAGGGTGGGGACCTACGAGCAGTACTTC. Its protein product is CASSGSRVGTYEQYF. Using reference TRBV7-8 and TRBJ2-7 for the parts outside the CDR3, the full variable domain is GAGVSQSPRYKVAKRGQDVALRCDPISGHVSLFWYQQALGQGPEFLTYFQNEAQLDKSGLPSDRFFAERPEGSVSTLKIQRTQQEDSAVYLCASSGSRVGTYEQYFGPGTRLTVT.

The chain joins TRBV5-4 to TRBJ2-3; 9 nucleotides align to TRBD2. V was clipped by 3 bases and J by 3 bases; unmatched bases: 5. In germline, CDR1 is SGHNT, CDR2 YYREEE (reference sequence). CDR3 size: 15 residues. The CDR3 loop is CASSSLAGPTDTQYF. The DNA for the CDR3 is TGTGCCAGCAGCTCGCTAGCGGGACCAACAGATACGCAGTATTTT.

CDR3 coding DNA: TGTGCCAGCAGGACCCAGGGAGCCTACGAGCAGTACTTC. Protein product: CASRTQGAYEQYF. The chain recombines TRBV6-5 with TRBJ2-7; D may match TRBD1 or TRBD2 (5 bases each). Trimming removed 6 bases at V and 2 bases at J, with 11 bases between. Germline V gene lookup returns CDR1 MNHEY and CDR2 SVGAGI. The CDR3 totals 13 residues.